This T cell receptor beta chain derives from a study of cytomegalovirus exposure and HLA in healthy donors. The protocol was immunoSEQ multiplex PCR, while the TCRdb copy is restricted to in-frame clones and leaves out a portion. The data show approximately 220,000 clones, with around nine tenths seen just once and 2.6% held by the top ten. Study results and limitations: Subsequent analysis showed first-cohort TCR clusters tending to co-occur in more than 95 validation repertoires.

The donors belonged to the roughly 110-subject validation cohort, separate from the roughly 700-subject first cohort. With regard to this clone: The antigen remains undetermined.

Germline-derived CDR1 and CDR2 are MGHRA and YSYEKL. This CDR3 region has 16 residues. V was clipped by 3 bases and J by 3 bases; unmatched bases: 9. The source is a man between 18 and 29 years old in good health and CMV-seronegative. The chain recombines TRBV4-1 with TRBJ2-7; 9 positions match TRBD1. The sequencing input was PBMCs. CDR3 bases: TGCGCCAGCAGCCAGTTATGGACAGGGGAAATCTACGAGCAGTACTTC. Translating it yields CASSQLWTGEIYEQYF.